A single sample is the source of the 10 T cell receptor beta chains below, sequenced in a study of T cell responses to AZD1222 COVID-19 vaccine. Method: immunoSEQ multiplex PCR; TCRdb's copy keeps in-frame clones and lacks some. The table lists 150,000 or so clones, roughly 94% of them singletons. Sequencing was performed on peripheral blood, taken on day 0 of AZD1222 vaccination. These TCRs come from an adult in good health.

The chain combines TRBV5-5 with TRBJ2-7, with 10 bases matching TRBD1. CDR1 is SGHKS and CDR2 is YYEKEE in the germline V gene (reference sequence). This CDR3 has 15 amino acids. Germline trimming cut 4 bases from V and 4 bases from J; bases unmatched to any gene: 8. The CDR3 DNA follows: TGTGCCAGCAGCCTGACGGGACAGGGGTTTTACGAGCAGTACTTC. Translated: CASSLTGQGFYEQYF.

V is TRBV7-3 and J is TRBJ2-7; D unresolved. V lost 3 bases to trimming and J lost 0 bases, with 9 bases between them. This CDR3 region has 14 residues. Per germline, CDR1 SGHTA and CDR2 FQGTGA. DNA for the CDR3: TGTGCCAGCAGCTTCGGCGGCTCCTCCTACGAGCAGTACTTC. Protein: CASSFGGSSYEQYF.

This chain connects TRBV27 to TRBJ2-1; TRBD2 aligns across 9 bases. CDR3 size: 15 residues. The germline gives CDR1 MNHEY, CDR2 SMNVEV (reference sequence). J gave up 2 bases and V 2 bases, and 1 base lay outside the gene matches. Written as DNA, the CDR3 is TGTGCCAGCAGTTTAACTAGCGGGCCCTACAATGAGCAGTTCTTC. As protein: CASSLTSGPYNEQFF.

The rearrangement uses TRBV11-3 and TRBJ2-5, with unresolved D. From germline, CDR1 is SGHNT and CDR2 YENEEA. The CDR3 consists of 13 residues. V was clipped by 1 base and J by 0 bases, with 3 bases between them. CDR3 amino acids: CASSLGHQETQYF. The CDR3 DNA reads as TGTGCCAGCAGCTTAGGACACCAAGAGACCCAGTACTTC. Combining the CDR3 with reference TRBV11-3 and TRBJ2-5 gives the whole variable domain EAGVVQSPRYKIIEKKQPVAFWCNPISGHNTLYWYLQNLGQGPELLIRYENEEAVDDSQLPKDRFSAERLKGVDSTLKIQPAELGDSAVYLCASSLGHQETQYFGPGTRLLVL.

V is TRBV28 and J is TRBJ1-5; TRBD1 agrees at 7 bases. The CDR3 covers 16 residues. Trimming removed 2 bases from V and 6 bases from J; junction bases left unmatched: 10. CDR1 and CDR2 (germline): MDHEN, SYDVKM. CDR3 sequence reads: CASSLPDRADGQPQHF. The CDR3 nucleotides read TGTGCCAGCAGTTTACCCGACAGGGCAGATGGTCAGCCCCAGCATTTT.

The chain couples TRBV7-9 to TRBJ1-1; D is ambiguous. The germline gives CDR1 SEHNR, CDR2 FQNEAQ (reference sequence). V lost 1 base and J lost 1, with 7 bases in between. This CDR3 has 14 residues. CDR3 bases: TGTGCCAGCAGCTTAGGACTGACGAACACTGAAGCTTTCTTT. This encodes CASSLGLTNTEAFF.

The CDR3 DNA reads as TGTGCCACCAAACGGACAGGGAGCTACAATGAGCAGTTCTTC. This translates into CATKRTGSYNEQFF. V is TRBV28 and J is TRBJ2-1; 8 bases fit TRBD1. V shed 10 bases and J 3 bases; nucleotides not matched to a gene: 8. CDR3 size: 14 residues. Germline loops: CDR1 MDHEN, CDR2 SYDVKM.

The chain links TRBV11-1 to TRBJ1-1, with D uncertain. The germline gives CDR1 SGHAT, CDR2 FQDESV (reference sequence). The CDR3 contains 13 residues. V lost 2 bases, J lost 1 base, and 5 bases lay in between. CDR3: CASSLWGNTEAFF. The CDR3 nucleotides are TGTGCCAGCAGCTTATGGGGGAACACTGAAGCTTTCTTT.

The rearrangement uses TRBV14 and TRBJ1-1; possible D gene TRBD1, 6 bases. CDR3 length equals 14 residues. Germline assignment: CDR1 SGHDN and CDR2 FVKESK. V was clipped by 3 bases and J by 0 bases, with 8 bases between them. DNA for the CDR3: TGTGCCAGCAGCCAGGACAGTATGAACACTGAAGCTTTCTTT. It translates to CASSQDSMNTEAFF. The whole variable domain, remainder taken from reference TRBV14 and TRBJ1-1, is EAGVTQFPSHSVIEKGQTVTLRCDPISGHDNLYWYRRVMGKEIKFLLHFVKESKQDESGMPNNRFLAERTGGTYSTLKVQPAELEDSGVYFCASSQDSMNTEAFFGQGTRLTVV.

V gene TRBV6-5 combines with J gene TRBJ1-1, with TRBD1 matching 8 bases. V was pared by 7 bases and J by 5 bases, with 9 bases of the junction left unmatched. Germline values: CDR1 MNHEY, CDR2 SVGAGI. CDR3 length: 14 amino acids. The CDR3 region is CASTRDRGVTEAFF. The CDR3 nucleotides are TGTGCCAGCACCAGAGACAGGGGAGTAACTGAAGCTTTCTTT.